The next 31 T cell receptor beta chains were all read from a single sample in a study of PD-L1 blockade in urothelial cancer (dated by TCRdb to about 2017). Library construction relied on the immunoSEQ multiplex PCR assay. TCRdb obtained this table from immuneACCESS and retained in-frame rearrangements with V and J assigned. These tables miss some clones; where compared with another copy, unresolved V genes account for less than half of the shortfall, and the remainder is unexplained. This sample has about 50,000 clones in its table, and approximately 86% of those were observed once. The top ten clones comprise about 10% of the sample. This specimen's time point label, interpreted: peripheral blood 6 weeks after treatment start. The sample was PBMCs, taken around atezolizumab (anti-PD-L1) treatment. The receptors were gathered from a man aged 60 to 75 with urothelial cancer.

The chain is built from TRBV19 and TRBJ2-7; D remains unclear. V was clipped by 0 bases and J by 6 bases, with 12 bases between them. This CDR3 has 14 amino acids. Germline V CDR1 and CDR2: LNHDA, SQIVND (reference sequence). The DNA of the CDR3 is TGTGCCAGTAGTATAGAACTCCTCACCTGCGAGCAGTACTTC. It codes for CASSIELLTCEQYF.

The J gene is TRBJ2-7, the V gene TRBV9; 9 bases are a match to TRBD2. V gave up 2 bases and J gave up 7 bases; unmatched junction bases: 10. From germline, CDR1 is SGDLS and CDR2 YYNGEE. The CDR3 length is 15 residues. The CDR3 DNA sequence: TGTGCCAGCAGCGTGGGCCCTAGCGGGGAAGGGGAGCAGTACTTC. Translated: CASSVGPSGEGEQYF. Based on the CDR3 plus reference TRBV9 and TRBJ2-7, the full variable domain is DSGVTQTPKHLITATGQRVTLRCSPRSGDLSVYWYQQSLDQGLQFLIQYYNGEERAKGNILERFSAQQFPDLHSELNLSSLELGDSALYFCASSVGPSGEGEQYFGPGTRLTVT.

This chain uses TRBV15 with TRBJ2-2; 9 bases line up with TRBD1. Germline CDR1 and CDR2: LNHNV and YYDKDF (reference sequence). The CDR3 runs to 16 residues. The V and J ends lost 0 bases and 2 bases, in that order; junction bases with no gene match: 1. CDR3 amino acids: CATSRETGGNTGELFF. DNA for the CDR3: TGTGCCACCAGCAGAGAGACAGGGGGAAACACCGGGGAGCTGTTTTTT. Variable domain in full (rest from reference TRBV15 and TRBJ2-2): DAMVIQNPRYQVTQFGKPVTLSCSQTLNHNVMYWYQQKSSQAPKLLFHYYDKDFNNEADTPDNFQSRRPNTSFCFLDIRSPGLGDTAMYLCATSRETGGNTGELFFGEGSRLTVL.

The chain has TRBV2 and TRBJ2-7, with 7 bases identical to TRBD2. Trimming cost V 10 bases and J 7 bases; bases outside gene matches: 13. The CDR3 is made up of 13 amino acids. Per germline, CDR1 SNHLY and CDR2 FYNNEI. This CDR3 is CATKGLAASEQYF. CDR3 DNA: TGTGCCACCAAAGGTCTAGCGGCTAGTGAGCAGTACTTC. The full variable domain, its missing parts supplied by reference TRBV2 and TRBJ2-7, is EPEVTQTPSHQVTQMGQEVILRCVPISNHLYFYWYRQILGQKVEFLVSFYNNEISEKSEIFDDQFSVERPDGSNFTLKIRSTKLEDSAMYFCATKGLAASEQYFGPGTRLTVT.

This chain uses TRBV6-5 with TRBJ1-3, with 7 bases matching TRBD1. The germline V gene encodes CDR1 MNHEY and CDR2 SVGAGI. This CDR3 is 14 amino acids long. Trimming took 7 bases from V and 0 from J; bases not matched to a gene: 3. In nucleotides, the CDR3 is TGTGCCAGCATAGGGACAGTCTCTGGAAACACCATATATTTT. Protein sequence: CASIGTVSGNTIYF.

The chain combines TRBV7-3 with TRBJ1-2; 9 bases fit TRBD1. Germline CDR1 and CDR2: SGHTA and FQGTGA. V shed 5 bases, J shed 1 base, and the junction held 2 bases outside the gene matches. The CDR3 extends over 14 amino acids. The CDR3 nucleotides are TGTGCCAGCAGCCAGGACAGGGGTAACTATGGCTACACCTTC. Protein product: CASSQDRGNYGYTF.

This clone was seen only a few times. The chain has TRBV7-3 and TRBJ2-2, with D perhaps matching TRBD2 (5 bases). The V gene lost 0 bases and the J gene lost 1 base, with 12 bases spanning the gap. This CDR3 is 17 amino acids long. In germline, CDR1 is SGHTA, CDR2 FQGTGA. CDR3 coding DNA: TGTGCCAGCAGCTTAACTCGACTATTAGGGAACACCGGGGAGCTGTTTTTT. It is translated as CASSLTRLLGNTGELFF.

The chain uses TRBV4-3 and TRBJ1-4, with unresolved D. V was cut by 0 bases and J by 8 bases, with 13 bases left in between. The germline CDR1 and CDR2 sequences are LGHNA and YSLEER. The CDR3 is 15 amino acids. Written as DNA, the CDR3 is TGCGCCAGCAGCCAAGATCTCCAGACTAGGGAAAAACTGTTTTTT. This translates into CASSQDLQTREKLFF.

The chain uses TRBV30 and TRBJ2-1; the D gene is possibly TRBD1 (6 bases). The CDR3 spans 13 residues. The V end lost 0 bases, the J end lost 6 bases, and 9 bases lay between the germline ends. CDR1 GTSNPN and CDR2 SVGIG come from the germline V gene (reference sequence). The CDR3: CAWSVQTGNEQFF. CDR3 DNA sequence: TGTGCCTGGAGTGTACAGACAGGCAATGAGCAGTTCTTC. Full variable domain (rest looked up from reference TRBV30 and TRBJ2-1): SQTIHQWPATLVQPVGSPLSLECTVEGTSNPNLYWYRQAAGRGLQLLFYSVGIGQISSEVPQNLSASRPQDRQFILSSKKLLLSDSGFYLCAWSVQTGNEQFFGPGTRLTVL.

J is TRBJ2-7 and V is TRBV6-1, with D maybe TRBD1 (5 bases). Trimming took off 7 bases at V and 0 bases at J, with 13 bases between the two ends. There are 14 residues in the CDR3. Germline V gene lookup returns CDR1 MNHNS and CDR2 SASEGT. CDR3 bases: TGTGCCAGCATGGGGCAGATAAGCTCCTACGAGCAGTACTTC. Translation gives CASMGQISSYEQYF.

This clone was counted only a few times. V is TRBV4-1 and J is TRBJ1-5, with D unclear. V lost 1 base and J 0 bases, leaving 13 bases between the germline ends. Germline V gene lookup returns CDR1 MGHRA and CDR2 YSYEKL. The CDR3 has 17 amino acids. The CDR3 loop reads CASSQGFVSGSNQPQHF. The CDR3, as DNA: TGCGCCAGCAGCCAAGGATTCGTTTCGGGTAGCAATCAGCCCCAGCATTTT.

This clone came up once. The chain is built from TRBV7-2 and TRBJ1-1; D gene ambiguous. V lost 5 bases and J 1 base, leaving 11 bases between the germline ends. Per the germline V gene, CDR1 is SGHTA and CDR2 is FQGNSA. The CDR3 length is 14 residues. CDR3 loop: CASSTPAGNTEAFF. The CDR3 coding sequence is TGTGCCAGCAGCACCCCCGCAGGGAACACTGAAGCTTTCTTT.

The table lists this clone with a few counts. The chain carries TRBV9 and TRBJ1-1; D remains unclear. The CDR3 length is 14 residues. Germline CDR1 is SGDLS and CDR2 is YYNGEE. Trimming removed 3 bases at V and 1 base at J, with 10 bases between. The CDR3, as DNA: TGTGCCAGCAGCGCACAGACCGCGAACACTGAAGCTTTCTTT. Translation gives CASSAQTANTEAFF.

The genes are TRBV5-1 and TRBJ1-4; 9 bases match TRBD1. Germline V gene sequence: CDR1 SGHRS, CDR2 YFSETQ. This CDR3 comprises 16 residues. With V trimmed by 0 bases and J by 7 bases, 7 bases remained unmatched. The CDR3 reads CASSLDVVGQGEKLFF. In nucleotides, the CDR3 is TGCGCCAGCAGCTTGGATGTGGTGGGACAGGGTGAAAAACTGTTTTTT. Combining the CDR3 with reference TRBV5-1 and TRBJ1-4 gives the whole variable domain KAGVTQTPRYLIKTRGQQVTLSCSPISGHRSVSWYQQTPGQGLQFLFEYFSETQRNKGNFPGRFSGRQFSNSRSEMNVSTLELGDSALYLCASSLDVVGQGEKLFFGSGTQLSVL.

The V call is TRBV19, the J call TRBJ1-4; D gene unclear. CDR3 length equals 14 residues. V dropped 0 bases and J dropped 8 bases, with 10 bases sitting between them. Looked up from germline, CDR1 is LNHDA and CDR2 is SQIVND (reference sequence). The CDR3 sequence: CASSIDLGEEKLFF. As DNA, the CDR3 is TGTGCCAGTAGTATAGATCTCGGTGAGGAAAAACTGTTTTTT.

This chain connects TRBV6-5 to TRBJ1-5; 12 nucleotides match TRBD1. There are 16 residues in the CDR3. CDR1 and CDR2 (germline): MNHEY, SVGAGI. J lost 2 bases, V lost 4 bases, and 3 bases had no gene match. This CDR3 is CASSLGQGAGNQPQHF. The DNA for the CDR3 is TGTGCCAGCAGTTTGGGACAGGGGGCAGGCAATCAGCCCCAGCATTTT.

V and J are TRBV6-7 and TRBJ1-1; D might be TRBD1 (5 bases). TRBV6-7 is classed as an ORF, of uncertain function. Trimming took off 0 bases at V and 1 base at J, with 9 bases between the two ends. The CDR3 sequence is 15 residues long. The DNA for the CDR3 is TGTGCCAGCAGTTACTCTCCGGGGGAGAACACTGAAGCTTTCTTT. Its protein product is CASSYSPGENTEAFF.

V is TRBV19 and J is TRBJ2-5; a possible D gene is TRBD1 (5 bases). Germline-derived CDR1 and CDR2 are LNHDA and SQIVND (reference sequence). There are 12 residues in the CDR3. V shed 4 bases and J shed 5 bases, with 8 bases lying between them. The CDR3 DNA follows: TGTGCCAGTAGTACAGGGATGGAGACCCAGTACTTC. Its protein is CASSTGMETQYF.

The chain carries TRBV6-1 and TRBJ2-5; 9 bases agree with TRBD2. The CDR3 spans 16 residues. Germline V gives CDR1 MNHNS, CDR2 SASEGT. Losses at the gene ends were 0 bases for V and 4 bases for J; bases not matched to a gene: 6. The chain's CDR3 is CASSEALTSGSETQYF. CDR3 nucleotide sequence: TGTGCCAGCAGTGAAGCTTTGACTAGCGGCTCAGAGACCCAGTACTTC.

A few counts support this clone. The CDR3 coding sequence is TGTGCCAGCAGCCTGACAGGGGGCTTCGGGGAGCTGTTTTTT. This codes for CASSLTGGFGELFF. V and J are TRBV5-5 and TRBJ2-2, with 10 positions matching TRBD1. Germline V CDR1 and CDR2: SGHKS, YYEKEE (reference sequence). The CDR3 is 14 amino acids. After removal of 4 bases from V and 7 bases from J, the junction contained 4 bases not matched to a gene.

V is TRBV4-2 and J is TRBJ2-3, with D possibly matching TRBD2 (6 bases). The CDR3 loop spans 16 amino acids. The V gene's germline CDR1 is LGHNA and CDR2 YNFKEQ. V was clipped by 0 bases and J by 1 base, with 11 bases between them. CDR3 in amino acids: CASSQDPGDGTDTQYF. In DNA, the CDR3 is TGTGCCAGCAGCCAAGATCCGGGGGACGGCACAGATACGCAGTATTTT.

The V and J genes are TRBV6-1 and TRBJ2-7, with D possibly being TRBD2 (6 bases). Germline V gives CDR1 MNHNS, CDR2 SASEGT. This CDR3 is 12 amino acids long. V was clipped by 7 bases and J by 2 bases, with 9 bases between them. The CDR3 region has the DNA TGTGCCAGCACCGGGACTGCCTACGAGCAGTACTTC. This encodes CASTGTAYEQYF.

This clone was counted once. The genes are TRBV5-1 and TRBJ1-1; D is possibly TRBD1 (5 bases). V was shortened by 4 bases and J by 1 base, with 8 bases between the two germline ends. Germline V CDR1 and CDR2: SGHRS, YFSETQ. This CDR3 is 13 amino acids long. CDR3 sequence: CASSKGQNTEAFF. CDR3 in DNA: TGCGCCAGCAGCAAAGGACAGAACACTGAAGCTTTCTTT. Complete variable domain (other parts from reference TRBV5-1 and TRBJ1-1): KAGVTQTPRYLIKTRGQQVTLSCSPISGHRSVSWYQQTPGQGLQFLFEYFSETQRNKGNFPGRFSGRQFSNSRSEMNVSTLELGDSALYLCASSKGQNTEAFFGQGTRLTVV.

A few counts support this clone. The V gene is TRBV6-5, the J gene TRBJ1-1; 10 positions match TRBD1. Germline V gene sequence: CDR1 MNHEY, CDR2 SVGAGI. The CDR3 is 12 residues long. With 7 bases clipped from V and 11 bases from J, the junction kept 7 bases outside the gene matches. CDR3 in amino acids: CASTTTGGMAFF. DNA for the CDR3: TGTGCCAGCACCACGACAGGGGGCATGGCTTTCTTT.

V usage is TRBV19 and J usage is TRBJ2-1, with TRBD1 matching over 12 bases. Germline V gene data show CDR1 as LNHDA and CDR2 as SQIVND (reference sequence). V lost 3 bases and J lost 7; bases outside the gene matches: 4. The CDR3 is 15 residues long. As DNA, the CDR3 is TGTGCCAGTAGTATTGGGGGACAGGGGGCAAATGAGCAGTTCTTC. This gives the protein CASSIGGQGANEQFF.

The chain links TRBV7-9 to TRBJ1-2; tentatively, D is TRBD1 (5 bases). The V and J ends lost 1 base and 2 bases respectively, with 8 bases between them. From germline, CDR1 is SEHNR and CDR2 FQNEAQ (reference sequence). CDR3 size: 14 residues. The CDR3 region is CASSLGSGNYGYTF. CDR3 coding DNA: TGTGCCAGCAGCTTAGGGTCAGGGAACTATGGCTACACCTTC.

The chain recombines TRBV5-1 with TRBJ1-4, with TRBD1 as a possible D gene (6 bases). V lost 3 bases and J lost 3, with 12 bases in between. Looked up from germline, CDR1 is SGHRS and CDR2 is YFSETQ. The CDR3 has 15 amino acids. The CDR3 is CASSSQGRPNEKLFF. The DNA of the CDR3 is TGCGCCAGCAGCTCTCAGGGGCGACCTAATGAAAAACTGTTTTTT.

This chain links TRBV19 with TRBJ1-2; D is possibly TRBD1 (6 bases). V gave up 1 base and J gave up 1 base, with 10 bases separating them. Germline V gene lookup returns CDR1 LNHDA and CDR2 SQIVND (reference sequence). The CDR3 has 15 amino acids. The CDR3 protein is CASSIAAGDNYGYTF. The CDR3 DNA reads as TGTGCCAGTAGTATAGCGGCAGGGGATAACTATGGCTACACCTTC.

The rearrangement links TRBV19 to TRBJ1-2, with 8 nucleotides matching TRBD1. V lost 7 bases to trimming and J lost 4 bases; unmatched junction nucleotides: 8. The CDR3 sequence is 14 residues long. Germline loops: CDR1 LNHDA, CDR2 SQIVND (reference sequence). The chain's CDR3 is CASTPTGDSYGYTF. CDR3 DNA: TGTGCCAGTACCCCGACAGGGGACTCCTATGGCTACACCTTC.

This clone occurred a few times. V and J are TRBV30 and TRBJ1-6, with D maybe TRBD1 (5 bases). V lost 4 bases and J lost 2, with 18 bases in between. The length of the CDR3 is 17 residues. Germline-derived CDR1 and CDR2 are GTSNPN and SVGIG (reference sequence). Here the CDR3 reads CAWTDQVGGAYNSPLHF. CDR3 DNA sequence: TGTGCCTGGACCGACCAGGTGGGGGGGGCCTATAATTCACCCCTCCACTTT.

The chain combines TRBV7-2 with TRBJ1-3, with a weak D call TRBD1 (6 bases). The length of the CDR3 is 16 residues. The V end was cut by 6 bases, the J end by 3 bases, with 18 bases between. Germline CDR1 is SGHTA and CDR2 is FQGNSA. CDR3 sequence (DNA): TGTGCCAGCAGTCCAACGGCGGGGGCAGGTGGAAACACCATATATTTT. This codes for CASSPTAGAGGNTIYF.